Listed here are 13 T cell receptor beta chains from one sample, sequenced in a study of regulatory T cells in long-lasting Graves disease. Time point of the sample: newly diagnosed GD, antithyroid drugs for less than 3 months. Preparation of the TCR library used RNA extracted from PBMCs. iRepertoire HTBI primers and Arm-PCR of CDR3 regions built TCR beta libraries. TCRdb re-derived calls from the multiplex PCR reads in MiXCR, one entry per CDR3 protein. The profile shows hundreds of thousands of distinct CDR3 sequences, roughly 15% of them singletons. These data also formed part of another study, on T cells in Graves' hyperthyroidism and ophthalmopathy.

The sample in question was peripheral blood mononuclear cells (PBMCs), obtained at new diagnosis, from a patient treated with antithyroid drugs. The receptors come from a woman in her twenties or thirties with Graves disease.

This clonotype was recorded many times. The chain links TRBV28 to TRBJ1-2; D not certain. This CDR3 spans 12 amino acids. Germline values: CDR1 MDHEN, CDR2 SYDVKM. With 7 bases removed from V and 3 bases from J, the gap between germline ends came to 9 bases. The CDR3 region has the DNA TGTGCCAGCATTAGTGGGGACTATGGCTACACCTTC. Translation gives CASISGDYGYTF.

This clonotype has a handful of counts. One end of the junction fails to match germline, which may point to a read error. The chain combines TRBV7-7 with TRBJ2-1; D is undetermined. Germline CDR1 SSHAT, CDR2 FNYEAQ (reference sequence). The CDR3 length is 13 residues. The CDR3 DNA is TGTGCTAGCAGCTTAGTCGATTCGATGGAGCAGTTCTTC. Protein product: CASSLVDSMEQFF.

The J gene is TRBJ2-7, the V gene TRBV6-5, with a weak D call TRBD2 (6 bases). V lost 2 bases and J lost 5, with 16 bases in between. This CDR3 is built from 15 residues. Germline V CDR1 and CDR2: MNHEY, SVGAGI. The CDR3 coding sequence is TGTGCCAGCAGTTACGGGGCGGGAACTAAGAACGAGCAGTACTTC. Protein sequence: CASSYGAGTKNEQYF.

The CDR3 protein is CASSYSEGKTEAFF. The CDR3 DNA reads TGTGCCAGCAGTTACTCTGAAGGGAAGACTGAAGCTTTCTTT. The chain couples TRBV6-9 to TRBJ1-1; D gene uncertain. Trimming removed 3 bases from V and 5 bases from J, with 13 bases in between. Germline CDR1 and CDR2: MNHGY and SVAAGI. The CDR3 runs 14 residues.

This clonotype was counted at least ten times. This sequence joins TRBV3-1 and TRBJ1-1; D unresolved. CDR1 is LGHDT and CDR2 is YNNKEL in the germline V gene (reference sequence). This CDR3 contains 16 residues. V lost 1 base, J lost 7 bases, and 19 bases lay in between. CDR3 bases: TGTGCCAGCAGCCAAGTAGGGAATGTGGCCCGATTTGAAGCTTTCTTT. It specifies CASSQVGNVARFEAFF. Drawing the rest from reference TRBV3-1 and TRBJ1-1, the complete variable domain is DTAVSQTPKYLVTQMGNDKSIKCEQNLGHDTMYWYKQDSKKFLKIMFSYNNKELIINETVPNRFSPKSPDKAHLNLHINSLELGDSAVYFCASSQVGNVARFEAFFGQGTRLTVV.

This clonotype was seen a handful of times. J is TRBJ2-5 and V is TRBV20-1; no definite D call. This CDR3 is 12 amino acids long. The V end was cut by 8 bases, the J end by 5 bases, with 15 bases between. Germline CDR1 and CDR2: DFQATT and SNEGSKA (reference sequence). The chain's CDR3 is CSTGPGVETQYF. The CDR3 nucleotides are TGCAGTACCGGACCAGGCGTGGAGACCCAGTACTTC.

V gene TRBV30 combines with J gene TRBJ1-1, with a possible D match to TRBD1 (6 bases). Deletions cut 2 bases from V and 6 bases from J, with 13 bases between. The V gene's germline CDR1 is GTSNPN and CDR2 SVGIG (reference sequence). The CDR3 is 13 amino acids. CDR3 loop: CAWSRGGIAEAFF. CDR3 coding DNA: TGTGCCTGGAGTAGAGGGGGTATCGCTGAAGCTTTCTTT.

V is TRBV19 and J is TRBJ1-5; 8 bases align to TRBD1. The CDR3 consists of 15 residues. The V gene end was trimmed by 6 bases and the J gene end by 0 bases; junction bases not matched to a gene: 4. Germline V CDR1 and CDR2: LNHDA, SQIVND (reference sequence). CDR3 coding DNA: TGTGCCAGTAGACCAGGGGGCCATAGCAATCAGCCCCAGCATTTT. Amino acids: CASRPGGHSNQPQHF.

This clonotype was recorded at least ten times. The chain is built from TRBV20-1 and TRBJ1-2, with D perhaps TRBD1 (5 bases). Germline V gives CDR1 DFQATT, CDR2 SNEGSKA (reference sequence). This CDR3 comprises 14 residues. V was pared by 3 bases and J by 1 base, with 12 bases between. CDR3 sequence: CSARRQLLNYGYTF. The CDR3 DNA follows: TGCAGTGCTAGGAGACAGCTTCTTAACTATGGCTACACCTTC.

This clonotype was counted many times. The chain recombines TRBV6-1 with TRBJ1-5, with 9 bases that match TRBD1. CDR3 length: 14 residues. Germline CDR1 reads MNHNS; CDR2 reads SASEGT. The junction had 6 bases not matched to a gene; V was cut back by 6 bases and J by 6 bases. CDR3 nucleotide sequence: TGTGCCAGCAGGACGGACAGGGGAGGTCAGCCCCAGCATTTT. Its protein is CASRTDRGGQPQHF.

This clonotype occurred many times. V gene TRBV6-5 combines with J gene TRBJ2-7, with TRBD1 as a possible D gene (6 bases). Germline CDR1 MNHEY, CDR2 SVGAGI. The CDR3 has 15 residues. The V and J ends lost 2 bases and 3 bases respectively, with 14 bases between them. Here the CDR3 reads CASSYEVTGYYEQYF. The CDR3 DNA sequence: TGTGCCAGCAGTTACGAAGTCACAGGGTACTACGAGCAGTACTTC.

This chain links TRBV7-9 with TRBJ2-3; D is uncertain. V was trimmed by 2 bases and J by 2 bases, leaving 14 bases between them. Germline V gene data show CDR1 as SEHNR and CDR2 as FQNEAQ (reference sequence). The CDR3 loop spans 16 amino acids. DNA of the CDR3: TGTGCCAGCAGCTTAAGGGTCGCGCTAACCACAGATACGCAGTATTTT. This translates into CASSLRVALTTDTQYF.

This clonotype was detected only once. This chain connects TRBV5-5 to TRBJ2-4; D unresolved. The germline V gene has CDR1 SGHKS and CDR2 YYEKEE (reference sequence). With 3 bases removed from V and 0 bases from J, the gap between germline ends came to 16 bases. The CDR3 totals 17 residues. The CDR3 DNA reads TGTGCCAGCAGCTCCCCGGTAGGCGGAATAGCCAAAAACATTCAGTACTTC. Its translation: CASSSPVGGIAKNIQYF.